This TCR beta chain was profiled in a study of cytomegalovirus exposure and HLA in healthy donors. In the study overall: The 130 or so validation repertoires used a platform that matched the one used for the 666 first-cohort repertoires, as a later analysis reported.

Assay: immunoSEQ multiplex PCR; the TCRdb copy retains only in-frame clones and omits some. The sample includes some 80,000 clones, 85% to 95% of them seen just once. This CDR3 is built from 14 residues. Germline assignment: CDR1 LNHDA and CDR2 SQIVND (reference sequence). The germline V and J ends were trimmed by 5 bases and 5 bases, with 15 bases remaining between them. The clonotype originates from a woman aged 18-29 years in good health and CMV-seronegative. The sequencing sample was made of PBMCs. The chain has TRBV19 and TRBJ2-5; maybe TRBD2 (6 bases). The CDR3: CASSPRWGRETQYF. The CDR3 DNA is TGTGCCAGTAGTCCCAGGTGGGGGAGGGAGACCCAGTACTTC.